The clone carrying this T cell receptor (beta chain) came up once. Its antigen is not identified. Libraries were prepared by immunoSEQ multiplex PCR; TCRdb keeps only in-frame clonotypes and omits some of them. The sample carries some 63,000 clones, 84% recorded once. The sample is drawn from a study of OX40 agonist ivuxolimab in advanced cancers. Whole-study results and caveats: At 0.1 to 3.0 mg/kg and by week 6, CD4+ and CD8+ T cells in the blood had expanded clonally.

Here the sequenced sample was CD4+ or CD8+ T cells sorted from blood, taken in a trial of the OX40 agonist ivuxolimab. The receptor was isolated from an adult with an advanced solid tumor such as melanoma, head and neck, liver or kidney cancer.

CDR3 DNA: TGTGCCAGCAGCTTAGCCGGACTAGCGGGGGGCATCCAAGAGACCCAGTACTTC. This gives the protein CASSLAGLAGGIQETQYF. The chain joins TRBV13 to TRBJ2-5; 14 nucleotides agree with TRBD2. J lost 1 base, V lost 1 base, and 5 bases had no gene match. This CDR3 spans 18 amino acids. In germline, CDR1 is PRHDT, CDR2 FYEKMQ (reference sequence).